The clone carrying this T cell receptor (beta chain) was seen repeatedly, ten times or more. The antigen remains unidentified. These data originate in a study of CD8 T cells in ankylosing spondylitis. Construction of TCR beta libraries was performed using quantitative 5'-RACE with molecular barcodes. TCRdb re-called the 5' RACE reads through MiXCR, storing one row per CDR3 protein. The sample holds 40,000 or so distinct CDR3 sequences, more than 9.5% seen once. Study results and limitations: Ankylosing spondylitis blood appeared to carry a characteristic TCR beta motif of seven to nine highly homologous variants. Reportedly, disease-linked clones are significantly enriched in ankylosing spondylitis patients' matched synovial fluid. In peripheral blood, disease-linked CD8+ clones occurred at relatively low frequencies.

V was shortened by 3 bases and J by 4 bases, with 11 bases between the two germline ends. The CDR3 contains 15 residues. Per germline, CDR1 SGHDT and CDR2 YYEEEE. The clonotype originates from a male donor with ankylosing spondylitis or in good health (not recorded which). Sequencing was performed on blood, either unsorted or a sorted T cell fraction (not recorded which). This sequence joins TRBV5-6 and TRBJ2-6, with D tentatively TRBD1 (6 bases). CDR3 residues: CASSSRGTGANVLTF. The DNA for the CDR3 is TGTGCCAGCAGCTCGAGGGGGACCGGGGCCAACGTCCTGACTTTC.